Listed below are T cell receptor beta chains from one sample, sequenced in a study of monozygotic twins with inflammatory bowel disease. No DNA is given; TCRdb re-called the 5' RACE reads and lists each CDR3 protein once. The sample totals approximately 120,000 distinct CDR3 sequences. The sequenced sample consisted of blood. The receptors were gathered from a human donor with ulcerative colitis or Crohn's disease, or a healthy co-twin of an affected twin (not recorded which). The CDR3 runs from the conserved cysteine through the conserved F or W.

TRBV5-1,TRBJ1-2,CASSPVDSTTYGYTF
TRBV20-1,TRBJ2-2,CSLGTSDTGELFF
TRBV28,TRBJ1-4,CASSPRLGALEKLFF
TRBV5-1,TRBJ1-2,CASSPGGDLDYGYTF
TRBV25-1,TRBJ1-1,CASSPWGDTEAFF
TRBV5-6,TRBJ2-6,CASSLGTGVSSGANVLTF
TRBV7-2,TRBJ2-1,CASSLRLRSGRASVFF
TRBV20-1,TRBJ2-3,CSAGQGYDTQYF
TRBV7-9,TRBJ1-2,CASSLGSANYGYTF
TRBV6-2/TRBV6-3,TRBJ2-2,CASSYSSTSGNTGELFF
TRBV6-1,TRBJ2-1,CASLGGGEQFF
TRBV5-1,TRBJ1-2,CASSLAGEGYTF
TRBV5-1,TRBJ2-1,CASSPGRNNEQFF